The table lists the clone carrying this T cell receptor (beta chain) with a few counts. Its antigen is not known. The record originates from a study of cytomegalovirus exposure and HLA in healthy donors. Regarding the study as a whole: Rates of TCR association differed by HLA locus in a later analysis, with DRB1 highest and HLA-C lowest.

Germline loops: CDR1 SEHNR, CDR2 FQNEAQ (reference sequence). This CDR3 comprises 13 residues. Trimming shortened V by 5 bases and J by 2 bases, and 7 bases separated the two germline ends. The PCR ran on 60 Vbeta and 13 Jbeta primers. Generated by immunoSEQ multiplex PCR, the TCRdb table keeps only in-frame clones and is missing some. Altogether about 130,000 clones are present, 17% being singletons, with the ten largest covering 2.5% to 3%. This sequence was found in a female donor in good health and CMV-seropositive. This sequence joins TRBV7-9 and TRBJ1-3, with D hard to call. The sample taken for sequencing was PBMCs. As DNA, the CDR3 is TGTGCCAGCAGCCACTATACTGGAAACACCATATATTTT. It is translated as CASSHYTGNTIYF.